Each of the 5 T cell receptor beta chains below was sequenced from the same sample in a study of blood T cell repertoires in COVID-19. Produced via immunoSEQ multiplex PCR; TCRdb's table is partial and in-frame only. The sample shows about 230,000 clones, 75% to 85% of them seen only once. Sequenced material: peripheral blood. These receptors were collected from a woman under 40 with COVID-19, enrolled during active disease.

In DNA, the CDR3 is TGTGCCAGCAGTGAGGGGCCGGGGACAGGGGAGTTCTTC. Protein: CASSEGPGTGEFF. This rearrangement joins TRBV2 to TRBJ2-1; 10 nucleotides align to TRBD1. Trimming took 3 bases from V and 14 from J; bases not matched to a gene: 7. The germline V gene encodes CDR1 SNHLY and CDR2 FYNNEI. This CDR3 is built from 13 residues.

This sequence joins TRBV2 and TRBJ1-4, with 7 positions matching TRBD1. This CDR3 spans 14 amino acids. Germline V lookup: CDR1 SNHLY, CDR2 FYNNEI. The J segment lost 3 bases and the V segment lost 5 bases, leaving 3 bases of the junction unmatched. The chain's CDR3 is CASSWTGPNEKLFF. CDR3 sequence (DNA): TGTGCCAGCAGTTGGACAGGACCTAATGAAAAACTGTTTTTT.

This clone has a handful of counts. V gene TRBV6-2 or TRBV6-3 combines with J gene TRBJ2-2, with D possibly matching TRBD2 (5 bases). The CDR3 is 14 amino acids. The V end lost 4 bases, the J end lost 3 bases, and 9 bases lay between the germline ends. Germline V gives CDR1 MNHEY, CDR2 SVGEGT. CDR3 sequence reads: CASSLGGYTGELFF. CDR3 sequence (DNA): TGTGCCAGCAGTTTAGGCGGGTACACCGGGGAGCTGTTTTTT.

The V call is TRBV18, the J call TRBJ2-5, with a weak D call TRBD1 (5 bases). This CDR3 contains 13 residues. V was shortened by 3 bases and J by 2 bases, with 7 bases between the two germline ends. The germline V gene has CDR1 KGHSH and CDR2 LQKENI. In DNA, the CDR3 is TGTGCCAGCTCACCGCGACAGCAAGAGACCCAGTACTTC. It codes for CASSPRQQETQYF.

The chain is built from TRBV29-1 and TRBJ1-1; D not certain. CDR3 length equals 12 residues. Trimming stripped 8 bases from V and 0 bases from J, with 10 bases between. Germline V gene lookup returns CDR1 SQVTM and CDR2 ANQGSEA. CDR3 nucleotides: TGCAGCATCAGGCCACTGAACACTGAAGCTTTCTTT. Encoded protein: CSIRPLNTEAFF. Drawing the rest from reference TRBV29-1 and TRBJ1-1, the complete variable domain is SAVISQKPSRDICQRGTSLTIQCQVDSQVTMMFWYRQQPGQSLTLIATANQGSEATYESGFVIDKFPISRPNLTFSTLTVSNMSPEDSSIYLCSIRPLNTEAFFGQGTRLTVV.